This TCR beta chain stems from a study of T-cell memory formation after mild COVID-19. The table lists this clonotype with a few counts. What it binds is not known. Overall study results and limits: Pre-infection memory showed some responding clones, and this suggested that cross-reactive memory joined. Contracting clones from day 15 to 85 showed balanced CD4/CD8; later expanders favored CD4+.

With constant-segment primers, 5'RACE yielded cDNA libraries of TCR alpha and TCR beta that carried sample barcodes and UMIs. TCRdb re-analysed the 5' RACE reads in MiXCR, keeping a single row per CDR3 protein. Seen here are over 500,000 distinct CDR3 sequences, approximately 15% observed once, and the top ten hold around 7.8%. Germline V gene data show CDR1 as SGDLS and CDR2 as YYNGEE. V was shortened by 3 bases and J by 4 bases, with 25 bases between the two germline ends. This CDR3 is 18 amino acids long. The TCR was taken from an adult woman who had mild COVID-19 (a few samples of this study predate the infection). Cell type and time point are not known. This chain connects TRBV9 to TRBJ1-2; unclear D gene. The source material was PBMCs or a T cell subset sorted from them (not recorded which). CDR3 DNA: TGTGCCAGCAGCGATCCTGAGGATAGGCCAACCTCTAGCTATGGCTACACCTTC. Residues: CASSDPEDRPTSSYGYTF.